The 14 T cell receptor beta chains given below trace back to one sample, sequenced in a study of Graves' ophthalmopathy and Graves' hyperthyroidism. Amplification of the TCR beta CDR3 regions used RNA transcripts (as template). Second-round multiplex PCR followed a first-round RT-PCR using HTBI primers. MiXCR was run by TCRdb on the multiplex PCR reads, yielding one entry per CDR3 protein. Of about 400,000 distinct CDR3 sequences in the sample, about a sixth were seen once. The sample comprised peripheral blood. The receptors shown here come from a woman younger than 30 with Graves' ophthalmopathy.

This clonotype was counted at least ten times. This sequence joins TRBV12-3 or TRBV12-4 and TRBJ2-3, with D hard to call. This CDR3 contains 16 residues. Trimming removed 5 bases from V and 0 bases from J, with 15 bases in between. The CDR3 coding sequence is TGTGCCAGCAGTCCCACGCGTCCCTCTAGCACAGATACGCAGTATTTT. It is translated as CASSPTRPSSTDTQYF.

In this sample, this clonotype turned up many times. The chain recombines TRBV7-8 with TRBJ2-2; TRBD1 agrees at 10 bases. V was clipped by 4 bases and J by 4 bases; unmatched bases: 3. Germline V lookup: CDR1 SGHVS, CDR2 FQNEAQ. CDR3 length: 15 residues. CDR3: CASSSDRGGTGELFF. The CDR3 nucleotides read TGTGCCAGCAGCTCGGACAGGGGGGGCACCGGGGAGCTGTTTTTT.

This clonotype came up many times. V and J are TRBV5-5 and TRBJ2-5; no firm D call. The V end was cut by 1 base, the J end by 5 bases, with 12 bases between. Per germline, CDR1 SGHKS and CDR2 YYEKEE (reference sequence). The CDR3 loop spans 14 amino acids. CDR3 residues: CASSLYLEQETQYF. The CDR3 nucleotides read TGTGCCAGCAGCTTGTATCTGGAGCAGGAGACCCAGTACTTC.

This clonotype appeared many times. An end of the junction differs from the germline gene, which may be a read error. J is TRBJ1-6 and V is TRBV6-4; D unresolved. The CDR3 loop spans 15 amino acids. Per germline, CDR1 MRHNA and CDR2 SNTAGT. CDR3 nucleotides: TGTGCCAGCAGTCCGGAGAGCTCCTATAATTCACCCTTCCACTTT. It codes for CASSPESSYNSPFHF.

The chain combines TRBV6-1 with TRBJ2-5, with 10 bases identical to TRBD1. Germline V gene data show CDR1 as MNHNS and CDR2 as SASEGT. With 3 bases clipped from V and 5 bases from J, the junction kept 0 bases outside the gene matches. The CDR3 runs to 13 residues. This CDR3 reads CASSEDRGETQYF. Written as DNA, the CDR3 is TGTGCCAGCAGTGAGGACAGGGGGGAGACCCAGTACTTC.

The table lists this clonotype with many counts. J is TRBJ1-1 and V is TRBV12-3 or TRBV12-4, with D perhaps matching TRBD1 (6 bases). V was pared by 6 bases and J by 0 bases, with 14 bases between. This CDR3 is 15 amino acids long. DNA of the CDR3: TGTGCCAGCAGCCCCCCCGGACAGATGAACACTGAAGCTTTCTTT. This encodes CASSPPGQMNTEAFF.

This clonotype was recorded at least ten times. The CDR3 DNA follows: TGTGCCAGCAGCCTCGAAAGGGACACTGAAGCTTTCTTT. This gives the protein CASSLERDTEAFF. This chain links TRBV28 with TRBJ1-1, with D unclear. This CDR3 region has 13 residues. Germline loops: CDR1 MDHEN, CDR2 SYDVKM. V was pared by 6 bases and J by 3 bases, with 11 bases between.

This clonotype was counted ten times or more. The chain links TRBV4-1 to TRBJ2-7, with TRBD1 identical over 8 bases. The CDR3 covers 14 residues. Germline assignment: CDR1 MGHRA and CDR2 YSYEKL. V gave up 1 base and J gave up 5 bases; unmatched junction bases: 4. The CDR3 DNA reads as TGCGCCAGCAGCCAAGCGGACAGGGCCCACGAGCAGTACTTC. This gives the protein CASSQADRAHEQYF.

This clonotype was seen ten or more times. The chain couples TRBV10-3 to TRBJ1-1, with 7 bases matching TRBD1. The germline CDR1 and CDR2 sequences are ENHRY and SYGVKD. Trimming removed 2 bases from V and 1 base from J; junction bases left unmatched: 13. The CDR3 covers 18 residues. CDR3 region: CAISETRYGQAPNTEAFF. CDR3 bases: TGTGCCATCAGTGAGACGCGCTACGGACAGGCCCCGAACACTGAAGCTTTCTTT.

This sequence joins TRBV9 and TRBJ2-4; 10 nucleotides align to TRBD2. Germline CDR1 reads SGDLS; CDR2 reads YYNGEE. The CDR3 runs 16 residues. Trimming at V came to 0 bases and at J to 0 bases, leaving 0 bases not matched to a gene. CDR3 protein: CASSVGLAGAKNIQYF. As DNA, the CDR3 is TGTGCCAGCAGCGTAGGACTAGCGGGAGCCAAAAACATTCAGTACTTC.

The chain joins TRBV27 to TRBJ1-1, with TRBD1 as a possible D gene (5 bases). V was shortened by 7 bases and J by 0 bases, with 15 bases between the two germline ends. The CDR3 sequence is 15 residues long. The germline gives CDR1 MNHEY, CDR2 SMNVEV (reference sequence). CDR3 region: CASNRPGRMNTEAFF. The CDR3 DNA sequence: TGTGCCAGCAATCGGCCGGGACGGATGAACACTGAAGCTTTCTTT.

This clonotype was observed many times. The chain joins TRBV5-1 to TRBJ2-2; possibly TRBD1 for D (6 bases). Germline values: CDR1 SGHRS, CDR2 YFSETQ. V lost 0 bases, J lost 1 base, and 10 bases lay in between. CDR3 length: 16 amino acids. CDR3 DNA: TGCGCCAGCAGCTTGGATGGGGGCTGGAACACCGGGGAGCTGTTTTTT. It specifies CASSLDGGWNTGELFF.

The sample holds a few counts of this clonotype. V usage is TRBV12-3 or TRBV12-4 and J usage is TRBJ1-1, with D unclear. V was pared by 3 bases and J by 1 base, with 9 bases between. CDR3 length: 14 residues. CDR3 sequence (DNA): TGTGCCAGCAGTTTTTGGGGTAGGAACACTGAAGCTTTCTTT. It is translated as CASSFWGRNTEAFF.

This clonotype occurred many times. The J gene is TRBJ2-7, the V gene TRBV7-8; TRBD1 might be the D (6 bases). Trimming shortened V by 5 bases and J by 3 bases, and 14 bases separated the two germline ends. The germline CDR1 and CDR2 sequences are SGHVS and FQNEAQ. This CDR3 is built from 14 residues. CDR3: CASSQTGLYYEQYF. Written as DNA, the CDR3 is TGTGCCAGCAGCCAAACAGGGCTATACTACGAGCAGTACTTC. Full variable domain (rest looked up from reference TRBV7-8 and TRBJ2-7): GAGVSQSPRYKVAKRGQDVALRCDPISGHVSLFWYQQALGQGPEFLTYFQNEAQLDKSGLPSDRFFAERPEGSVSTLKIQRTQQEDSAVYLCASSQTGLYYEQYFGPGTRLTVT.